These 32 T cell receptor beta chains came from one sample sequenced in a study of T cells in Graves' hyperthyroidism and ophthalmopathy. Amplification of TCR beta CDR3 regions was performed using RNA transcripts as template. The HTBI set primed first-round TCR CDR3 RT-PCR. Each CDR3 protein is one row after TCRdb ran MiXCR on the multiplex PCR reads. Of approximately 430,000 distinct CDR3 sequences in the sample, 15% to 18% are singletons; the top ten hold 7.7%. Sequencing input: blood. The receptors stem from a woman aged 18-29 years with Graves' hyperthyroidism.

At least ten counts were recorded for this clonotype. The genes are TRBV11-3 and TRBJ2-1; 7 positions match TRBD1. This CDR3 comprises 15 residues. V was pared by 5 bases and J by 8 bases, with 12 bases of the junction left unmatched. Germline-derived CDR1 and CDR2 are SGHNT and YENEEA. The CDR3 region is CASSPGADRADEQFF. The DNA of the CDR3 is TGTGCCAGCAGCCCCGGGGCTGACAGGGCGGATGAGCAGTTCTTC.

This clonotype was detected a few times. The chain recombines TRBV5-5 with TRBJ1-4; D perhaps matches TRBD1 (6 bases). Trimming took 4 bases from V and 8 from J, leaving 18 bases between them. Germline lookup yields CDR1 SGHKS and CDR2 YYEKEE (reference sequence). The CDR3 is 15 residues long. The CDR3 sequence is CASSLTGMGGEKLFF. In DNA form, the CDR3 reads TGTGCCAGCAGCCTTACAGGGATGGGAGGGGAAAAACTGTTTTTT.

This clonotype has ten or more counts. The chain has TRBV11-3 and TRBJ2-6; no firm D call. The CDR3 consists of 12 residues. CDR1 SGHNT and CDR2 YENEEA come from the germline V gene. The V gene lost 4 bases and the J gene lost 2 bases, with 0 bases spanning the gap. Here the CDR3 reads CASSSGANVLTF. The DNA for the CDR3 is TGTGCCAGCAGCTCTGGGGCCAACGTCCTGACTTTC. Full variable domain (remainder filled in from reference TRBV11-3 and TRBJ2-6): EAGVVQSPRYKIIEKKQPVAFWCNPISGHNTLYWYLQNLGQGPELLIRYENEEAVDDSQLPKDRFSAERLKGVDSTLKIQPAELGDSAVYLCASSSGANVLTFGAGSRLTVL.

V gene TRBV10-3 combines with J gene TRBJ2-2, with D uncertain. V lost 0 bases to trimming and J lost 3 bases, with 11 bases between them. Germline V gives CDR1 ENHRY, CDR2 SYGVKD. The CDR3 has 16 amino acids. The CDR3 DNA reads TGTGCCATCAGTGAGTCAGTCTCTCTCGACACCGGGGAGCTGTTTTTT. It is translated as CAISESVSLDTGELFF.

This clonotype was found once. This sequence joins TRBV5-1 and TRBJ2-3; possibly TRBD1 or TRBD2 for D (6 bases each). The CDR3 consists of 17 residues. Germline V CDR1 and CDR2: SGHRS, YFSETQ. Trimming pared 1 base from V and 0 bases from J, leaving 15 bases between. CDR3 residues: CASSLRGHGGSTDTQYF. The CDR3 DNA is TGCGCCAGCAGCTTGAGGGGACACGGGGGCAGCACAGATACGCAGTATTTT. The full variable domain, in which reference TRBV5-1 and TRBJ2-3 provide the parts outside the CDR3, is KAGVTQTPRYLIKTRGQQVTLSCSPISGHRSVSWYQQTPGQGLQFLFEYFSETQRNKGNFPGRFSGRQFSNSRSEMNVSTLELGDSALYLCASSLRGHGGSTDTQYFGPGTRLTVL.

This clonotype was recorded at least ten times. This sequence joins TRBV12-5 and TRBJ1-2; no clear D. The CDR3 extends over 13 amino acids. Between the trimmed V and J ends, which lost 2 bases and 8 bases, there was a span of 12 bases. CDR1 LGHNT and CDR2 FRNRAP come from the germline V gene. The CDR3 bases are TGTGCTAGTGGTTTGACGGACCGAGGGGGCTACACCTTC. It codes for CASGLTDRGGYTF.

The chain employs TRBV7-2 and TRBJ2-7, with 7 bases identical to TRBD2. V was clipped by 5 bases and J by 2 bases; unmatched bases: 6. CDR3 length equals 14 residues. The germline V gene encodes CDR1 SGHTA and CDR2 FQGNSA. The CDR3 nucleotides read TGTGCCAGCAGCCAAGACGCGGGGGCCTACGAGCAGTACTTC. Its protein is CASSQDAGAYEQYF.

CDR3 loop: CASGGRGGPQETQYF. DNA for the CDR3: TGTGCCAGTGGGGGGCGGGGGGGACCCCAAGAGACCCAGTACTTC. The J gene is TRBJ2-5, the V gene TRBV19; TRBD2 matches at 9 bases. V lost 8 bases, J lost 1 base, and 8 bases stayed unmatched. Germline lookup yields CDR1 LNHDA and CDR2 SQIVND (reference sequence). The CDR3 covers 15 residues.

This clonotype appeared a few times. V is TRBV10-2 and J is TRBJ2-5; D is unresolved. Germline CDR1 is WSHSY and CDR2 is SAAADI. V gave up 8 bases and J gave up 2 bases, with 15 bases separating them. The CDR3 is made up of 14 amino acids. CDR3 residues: CASRKLGPQETQYF. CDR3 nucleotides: TGCGCCAGCCGAAAGCTGGGCCCTCAAGAGACCCAGTACTTC.

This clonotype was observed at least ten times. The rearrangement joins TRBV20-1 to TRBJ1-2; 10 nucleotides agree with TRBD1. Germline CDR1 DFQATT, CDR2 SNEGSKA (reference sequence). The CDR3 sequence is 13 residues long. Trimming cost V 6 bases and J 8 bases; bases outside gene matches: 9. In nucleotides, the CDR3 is TGCAGTGCCACCAGACAGGGGGCCTGGGGCTACACCTTC. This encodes CSATRQGAWGYTF.

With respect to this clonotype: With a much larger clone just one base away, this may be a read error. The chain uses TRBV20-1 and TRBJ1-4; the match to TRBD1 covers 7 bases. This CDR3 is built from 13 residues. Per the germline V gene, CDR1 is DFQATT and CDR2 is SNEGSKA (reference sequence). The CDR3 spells CSASKGADEKLSF. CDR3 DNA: TGCAGTGCTAGTAAGGGGGCAGACGAAAAACTGTCTTTT.

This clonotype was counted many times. CDR3 sequence: CASSQELGGALSSYNEQFF. In DNA form, the CDR3 reads TGTGCCAGCAGCCAAGAGCTGGGCGGGGCCCTGAGCTCCTACAATGAGCAGTTCTTC. The chain couples TRBV3-1 to TRBJ2-1; possibly TRBD2 for D (6 bases). CDR1 is LGHDT and CDR2 is YNNKEL in the germline V gene (reference sequence). The CDR3 has 19 amino acids. V was trimmed by 0 bases and J by 0 bases, leaving 18 bases between them.

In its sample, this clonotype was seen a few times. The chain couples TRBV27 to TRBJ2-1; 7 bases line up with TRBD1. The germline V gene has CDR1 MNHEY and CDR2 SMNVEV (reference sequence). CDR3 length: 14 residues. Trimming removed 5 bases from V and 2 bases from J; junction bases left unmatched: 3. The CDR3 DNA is TGTGCCAGCAGTGACAGGGATACCTACAATGAGCAGTTCTTC. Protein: CASSDRDTYNEQFF.

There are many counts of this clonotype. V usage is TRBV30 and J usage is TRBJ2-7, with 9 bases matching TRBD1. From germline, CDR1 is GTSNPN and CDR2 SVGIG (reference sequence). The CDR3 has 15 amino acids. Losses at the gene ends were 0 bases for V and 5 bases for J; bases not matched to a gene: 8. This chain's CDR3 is CAWSVKGTGTDEQYF. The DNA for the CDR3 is TGTGCCTGGAGTGTTAAGGGGACAGGGACGGACGAGCAGTACTTC.

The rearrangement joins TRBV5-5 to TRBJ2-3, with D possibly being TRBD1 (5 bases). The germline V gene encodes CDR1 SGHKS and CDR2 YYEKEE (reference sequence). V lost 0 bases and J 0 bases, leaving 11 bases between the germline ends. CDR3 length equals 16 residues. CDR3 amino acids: CASSLDWGSSTDTQYF. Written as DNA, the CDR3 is TGTGCCAGCAGCTTGGACTGGGGCTCTAGCACAGATACGCAGTATTTT. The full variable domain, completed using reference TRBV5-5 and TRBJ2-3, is DAGVTQSPTHLIKTRGQQVTLRCSPISGHKSVSWYQQVLGQGPQFIFQYYEKEERGRGNFPDRFSARQFPNYSSELNVNALLLGDSALYLCASSLDWGSSTDTQYFGPGTRLTVL.

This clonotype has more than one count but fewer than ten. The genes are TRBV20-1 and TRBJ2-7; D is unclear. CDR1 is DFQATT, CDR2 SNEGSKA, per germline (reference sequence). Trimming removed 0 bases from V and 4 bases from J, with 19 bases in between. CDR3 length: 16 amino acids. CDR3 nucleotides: TGCAGTGCTAGAGACCAGCCCGCCCCGCTACCGTACGAGCAGTACTTC. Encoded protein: CSARDQPAPLPYEQYF.

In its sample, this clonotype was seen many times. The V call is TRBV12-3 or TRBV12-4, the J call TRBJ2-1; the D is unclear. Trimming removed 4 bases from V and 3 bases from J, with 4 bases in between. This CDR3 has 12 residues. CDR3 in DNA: TGTGCCAGCAGTTCAGACTACAATGAGCAGTTCTTC. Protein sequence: CASSSDYNEQFF.

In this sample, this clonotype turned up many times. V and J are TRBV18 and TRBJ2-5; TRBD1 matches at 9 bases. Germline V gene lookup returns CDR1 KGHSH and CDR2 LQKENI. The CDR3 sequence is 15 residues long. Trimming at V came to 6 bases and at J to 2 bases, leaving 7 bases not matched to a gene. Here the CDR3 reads CASSTGTGIQETQYF. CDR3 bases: TGTGCCAGCTCCACCGGGACAGGGATTCAAGAGACCCAGTACTTC.

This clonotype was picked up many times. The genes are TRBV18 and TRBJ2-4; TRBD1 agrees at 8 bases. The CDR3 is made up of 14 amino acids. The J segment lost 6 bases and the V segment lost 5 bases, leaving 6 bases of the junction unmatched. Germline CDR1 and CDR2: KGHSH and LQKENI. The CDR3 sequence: CASSETGVGNIQYF. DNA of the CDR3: TGTGCCAGCTCAGAGACAGGGGTTGGAAACATTCAGTACTTC.

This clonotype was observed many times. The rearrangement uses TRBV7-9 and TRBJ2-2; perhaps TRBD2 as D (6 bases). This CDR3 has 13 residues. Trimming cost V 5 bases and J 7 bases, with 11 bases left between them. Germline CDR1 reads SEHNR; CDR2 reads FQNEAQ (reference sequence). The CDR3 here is CASSPREDGELFF. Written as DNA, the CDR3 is TGTGCCAGCAGCCCCAGGGAGGACGGGGAGCTGTTTTTT.

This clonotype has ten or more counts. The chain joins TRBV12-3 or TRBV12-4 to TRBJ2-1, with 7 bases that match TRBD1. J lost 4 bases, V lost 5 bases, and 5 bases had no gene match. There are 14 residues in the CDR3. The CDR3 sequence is CASSTGTDYNEQFF. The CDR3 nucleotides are TGTGCCAGCAGTACCGGGACAGATTACAATGAGCAGTTCTTC.

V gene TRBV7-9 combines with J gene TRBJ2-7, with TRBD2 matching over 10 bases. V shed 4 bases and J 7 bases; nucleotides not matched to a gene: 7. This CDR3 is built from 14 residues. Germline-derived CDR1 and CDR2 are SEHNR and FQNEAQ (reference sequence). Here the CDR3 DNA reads TGTGCCAGCAGCTCCACTAGCGGGGTGGGAGAGCAGTACTTC. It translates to CASSSTSGVGEQYF.

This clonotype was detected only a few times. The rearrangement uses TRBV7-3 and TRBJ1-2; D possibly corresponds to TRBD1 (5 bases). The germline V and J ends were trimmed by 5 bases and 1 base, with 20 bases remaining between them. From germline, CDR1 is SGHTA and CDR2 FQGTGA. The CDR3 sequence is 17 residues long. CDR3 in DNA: TGTGCCAGCAGCAAACACGGGGGACTCATTAGTAACTATGGCTACACCTTC. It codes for CASSKHGGLISNYGYTF.

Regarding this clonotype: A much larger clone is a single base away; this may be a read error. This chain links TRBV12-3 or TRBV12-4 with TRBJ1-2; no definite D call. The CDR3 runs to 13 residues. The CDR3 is CASSLERNYGHTF. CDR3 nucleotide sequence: TGTGCCAGCAGTTTAGAGCGGAACTATGGCCACACCTTC.

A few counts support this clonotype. This CDR3 reads CAWSHYSREIYGYTF. CDR3 nucleotide sequence: TGTGCCTGGAGCCACTATTCCAGGGAGATCTATGGCTACACCTTC. The V call is TRBV30, the J call TRBJ1-2; maybe TRBD1 (5 bases). From germline, CDR1 is GTSNPN and CDR2 SVGIG (reference sequence). This CDR3 is built from 15 residues. V lost 3 bases, J lost 4 bases, and 18 bases lay in between.

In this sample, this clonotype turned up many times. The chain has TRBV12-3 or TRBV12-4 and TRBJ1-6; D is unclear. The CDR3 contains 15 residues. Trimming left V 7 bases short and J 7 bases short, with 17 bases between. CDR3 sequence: CASTSNSPGNSPLHF. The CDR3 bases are TGTGCCAGCACTTCAAACAGCCCCGGGAATTCACCCCTCCACTTT.

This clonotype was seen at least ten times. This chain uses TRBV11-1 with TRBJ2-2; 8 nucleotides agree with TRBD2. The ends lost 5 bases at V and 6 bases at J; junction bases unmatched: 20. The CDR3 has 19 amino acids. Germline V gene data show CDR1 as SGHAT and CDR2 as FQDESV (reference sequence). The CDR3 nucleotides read TGTGCCAGCAGCCCACTGGACCCGGGACTAGGGCCCATCGCCGGGGAGCTGTTTTTT. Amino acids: CASSPLDPGLGPIAGELFF. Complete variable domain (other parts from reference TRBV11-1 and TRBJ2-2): EAEVAQSPRYKITEKSQAVAFWCDPISGHATLYWYRQILGQGPELLVQFQDESVVDDSQLPKDRFSAERLKGVDSTLKIQPAELGDSAMYLCASSPLDPGLGPIAGELFFGEGSRLTVL.

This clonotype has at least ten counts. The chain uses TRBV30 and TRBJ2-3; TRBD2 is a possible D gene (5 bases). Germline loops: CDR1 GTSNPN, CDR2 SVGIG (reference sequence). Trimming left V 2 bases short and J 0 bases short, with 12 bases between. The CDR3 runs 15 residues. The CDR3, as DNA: TGTGCCTGGAGTAGGGCGGGTACTAGCACAGATACGCAGTATTTT. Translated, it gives CAWSRAGTSTDTQYF.

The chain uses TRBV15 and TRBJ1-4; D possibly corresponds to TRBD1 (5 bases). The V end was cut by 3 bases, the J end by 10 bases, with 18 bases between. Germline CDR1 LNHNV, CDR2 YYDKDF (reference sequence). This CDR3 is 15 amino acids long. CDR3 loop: CATSRGGTDLAKLFF. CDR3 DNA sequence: TGTGCCACCAGCAGGGGGGGAACAGACCTGGCAAAACTGTTTTTT. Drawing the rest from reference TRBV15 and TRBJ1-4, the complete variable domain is DAMVIQNPRYQVTQFGKPVTLSCSQTLNHNVMYWYQQKSSQAPKLLFHYYDKDFNNEADTPDNFQSRRPNTSFCFLDIRSPGLGDTAMYLCATSRGGTDLAKLFFGSGTQLSVL.

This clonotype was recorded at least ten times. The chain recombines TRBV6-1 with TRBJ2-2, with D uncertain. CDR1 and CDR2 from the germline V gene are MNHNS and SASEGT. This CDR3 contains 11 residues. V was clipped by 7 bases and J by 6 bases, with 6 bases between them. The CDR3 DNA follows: TGTGCCAGCACGGCCTCCGGGGAGCTGTTTTTT. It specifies CASTASGELFF.

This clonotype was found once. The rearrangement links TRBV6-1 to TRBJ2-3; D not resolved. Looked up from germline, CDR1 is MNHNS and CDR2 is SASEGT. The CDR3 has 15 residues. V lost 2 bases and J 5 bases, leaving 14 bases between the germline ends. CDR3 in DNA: TGTGCCAGCAGTGAACCCCTTGGGGTGCAAGATACGCAGTATTTT. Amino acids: CASSEPLGVQDTQYF.

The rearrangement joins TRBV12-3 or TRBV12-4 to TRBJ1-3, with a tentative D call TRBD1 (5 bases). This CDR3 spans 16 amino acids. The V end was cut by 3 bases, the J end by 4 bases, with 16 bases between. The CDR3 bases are TGTGCCAGCAGTTTCTCGGGGGGAAATAGCGGAAACACCATATATTTT. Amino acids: CASSFSGGNSGNTIYF.